The 31 T cell receptor beta chains presented below share a single source sample, sequenced in a study of shared clonotypes between healthy human individuals. The naive CD8 fraction comprised CD45RO-negative cells positively selected for CCR7 and excluded terminally differentiated effector memory CD45RA+ cells. The protocol was immunoSEQ multiplex PCR, while the TCRdb copy is restricted to in-frame clones and leaves out a portion. The sample includes about 2,200,000 clones, about 93% seen only once; the top ten take 1.7%. Sequenced input: naive CD8+ T cells from PBMCs. These TCRs come from a young man in good health. Some clones in this sample may be carry-over from other donors' samples.

The chain employs TRBV14 and TRBJ2-7; D gene ambiguous. V dropped 2 bases and J dropped 2 bases, with 10 bases sitting between them. The CDR3 is 14 amino acids. Germline V gene lookup returns CDR1 SGHDN and CDR2 FVKESK. In DNA form, the CDR3 reads TGTGCCAGCAGCCAATTAGTAGGCACCTACGAGCAGTACTTC. Amino acid sequence: CASSQLVGTYEQYF. The full variable domain, rest sourced from reference TRBV14 and TRBJ2-7, is EAGVTQFPSHSVIEKGQTVTLRCDPISGHDNLYWYRRVMGKEIKFLLHFVKESKQDESGMPNNRFLAERTGGTYSTLKVQPAELEDSGVYFCASSQLVGTYEQYFGPGTRLTVT.

The chain uses TRBV19 and TRBJ1-5, with D perhaps matching TRBD1 (5 bases). The CDR3 contains 15 residues. CDR1 and CDR2 (germline): LNHDA, SQIVND (reference sequence). V was pared by 3 bases and J by 7 bases, with 16 bases between. CDR3 region: CASSIGHLSGQPQHF. The CDR3 nucleotides are TGTGCCAGTAGTATTGGACACCTATCCGGACAGCCCCAGCATTTT.

The chain is built from TRBV27 and TRBJ2-7; tentative D call: TRBD1 (6 bases). CDR3 size: 15 residues. CDR1 and CDR2 from the germline V gene are MNHEY and SMNVEV (reference sequence). V lost 7 bases and J 0 bases, leaving 16 bases between the germline ends. The CDR3 protein is CASILTRGSSYEQYF. CDR3 coding DNA: TGTGCCAGCATACTTACAAGGGGGAGCTCCTACGAGCAGTACTTC.

The rearrangement links TRBV7-2 to TRBJ2-7, with 8 nucleotides matching TRBD2. CDR3 length: 16 amino acids. After removal of 5 bases from V and 2 bases from J, the junction contained 11 bases not matched to a gene. CDR1 and CDR2 from the germline V gene are SGHTA and FQGNSA. The CDR3: CASSPSGVAGTYEQYF. Written as DNA, the CDR3 is TGTGCCAGCAGCCCCTCGGGGGTAGCGGGGACCTACGAGCAGTACTTC.

The V call is TRBV2, the J call TRBJ2-7; D not certain. This CDR3 is built from 13 residues. From germline, CDR1 is SNHLY and CDR2 FYNNEI. Trimming stripped 3 bases from V and 0 bases from J, with 6 bases between. This chain's CDR3 is CASSDQSSYEQYF. CDR3 DNA: TGTGCCAGCAGTGACCAGAGCTCCTACGAGCAGTACTTC. Full variable domain (remainder filled in from reference TRBV2 and TRBJ2-7): EPEVTQTPSHQVTQMGQEVILRCVPISNHLYFYWYRQILGQKVEFLVSFYNNEISEKSEIFDDQFSVERPDGSNFTLKIRSTKLEDSAMYFCASSDQSSYEQYFGPGTRLTVT.

The rearrangement joins TRBV7-9 to TRBJ1-2, with 8 bases identical to TRBD1. V lost 5 bases, J lost 8 bases, and 16 bases stayed unmatched. Germline CDR1 is SEHNR and CDR2 is FQNEAQ (reference sequence). This CDR3 has 16 residues. As DNA, the CDR3 is TGTGCCAGCAGCCATACCGCGGGACAGGCCGCCGGCGGCTACACCTTC. Its protein product is CASSHTAGQAAGGYTF.

This chain uses TRBV7-8 with TRBJ2-1, with TRBD2 matching over 10 bases. Germline assignment: CDR1 SGHVS and CDR2 FQNEAQ. The CDR3 covers 14 residues. Trimming removed 4 bases from V and 9 bases from J; junction bases left unmatched: 6. In DNA, the CDR3 is TGTGCCAGCAGCTCCAGCGGGAGGGCTGCTGAGCAGTTCTTC. Amino acid sequence: CASSSSGRAAEQFF.

The gene calls are TRBV28 and TRBJ2-7; the match to TRBD1 covers 9 bases. CDR3 length: 15 residues. V shed 6 bases and J 4 bases; nucleotides not matched to a gene: 10. The germline CDR1 and CDR2 sequences are MDHEN and SYDVKM. The CDR3 loop reads CASRDRDRVQYEQYF. Here the CDR3 DNA reads TGTGCCAGCAGGGACCGGGACAGGGTGCAGTACGAGCAGTACTTC. Full variable domain (remainder filled in from reference TRBV28 and TRBJ2-7): DVKVTQSSRYLVKRTGEKVFLECVQDMDHENMFWYRQDPGLGLRLIYFSYDVKMKEKGDIPEGYSVSREKKERFSLILESASTNQTSMYLCASRDRDRVQYEQYFGPGTRLTVT.

The chain combines TRBV2 with TRBJ2-7, with D possibly TRBD2 on 5 matching bases. The CDR3 has 13 residues. V gave up 8 bases and J gave up 0 bases, with 11 bases separating them. In germline, CDR1 is SNHLY, CDR2 FYNNEI. The CDR3 sequence is CASWSGFSYEQYF. The CDR3, as DNA: TGTGCCAGCTGGTCGGGGTTCTCCTACGAGCAGTACTTC.

The chain recombines TRBV4-3 with TRBJ2-2; 8 bases align to TRBD1. J gave up 2 bases and V 2 bases, and 4 bases lay outside the gene matches. The V gene's germline CDR1 is LGHNA and CDR2 YSLEER. The CDR3 is 16 residues long. In DNA, the CDR3 is TGCGCCAGCAGCCAAACGACAGGGGTAAACACCGGGGAGCTGTTTTTT. Translated, it gives CASSQTTGVNTGELFF.

A word on this clone: The same CDR3 also results from other DNA sequences found in this sample. The J gene is TRBJ1-2, the V gene TRBV28; D is perhaps TRBD1 (5 bases). Germline loops: CDR1 MDHEN, CDR2 SYDVKM. V shed 5 bases and J shed 2 bases, with 9 bases lying between them. The CDR3 sequence is 13 residues long. The CDR3 DNA reads as TGTGCCAGCAGTCTCACAGGAAACTATGGCTACACCTTC. This encodes CASSLTGNYGYTF.

In this sample, this clone turned up once. CDR3 nucleotides: TGTGCCAGCAGCCAGGGACATTACAATGAGCAGTTCTTC. This encodes CASSQGHYNEQFF. The V call is TRBV7-9, the J call TRBJ2-1, with D possibly being TRBD1 (6 bases). Germline-derived CDR1 and CDR2 are SEHNR and FQNEAQ (reference sequence). The CDR3 consists of 13 residues. The V end was cut by 5 bases, the J end by 4 bases, with 9 bases between.

The CDR3 bases are TGTGCCAGCAGCGTTTCCGGTGGACAGGGGTCAGCCGAGACCCAGTACTTC. Encoded protein: CASSVSGGQGSAETQYF. The V call is TRBV9, the J call TRBJ2-5; TRBD1 matches at 9 bases. The CDR3 has 17 residues. Germline-derived CDR1 and CDR2 are SGDLS and YYNGEE. V was clipped by 2 bases and J by 5 bases; unmatched bases: 13.

Concerning this clone: Other DNA sequences in the sample encode the same CDR3. The J gene is TRBJ2-7, the V gene TRBV27; 11 bases are shared with TRBD2. The junction had 4 bases not matched to a gene; V was cut back by 3 bases and J by 3 bases. The CDR3 has 15 amino acids. Germline-derived CDR1 and CDR2 are MNHEY and SMNVEV (reference sequence). The CDR3 loop reads CASSFSGRAFYEQYF. Here the CDR3 DNA reads TGTGCCAGCAGTTTTAGCGGGAGGGCTTTCTACGAGCAGTACTTC.

With regard to this clone: Other DNA sequences from this sample encode an identical CDR3 as well. This chain uses TRBV27 with TRBJ1-5; D remains unclear. CDR1 and CDR2 from the germline V gene are MNHEY and SMNVEV (reference sequence). The CDR3 is made up of 14 amino acids. V dropped 2 bases and J dropped 3 bases, with 8 bases sitting between them. CDR3 DNA sequence: TGTGCCAGCAGTTTACGGGGATTCAATCAGCCCCAGCATTTT. Translating it yields CASSLRGFNQPQHF.

This sequence joins TRBV2 and TRBJ1-5; maybe TRBD1 (6 bases). The CDR3 is 20 residues long. Germline V gene data show CDR1 as SNHLY and CDR2 as FYNNEI. Trimming removed 4 bases from V and 6 bases from J, with 31 bases in between. The CDR3 region has the DNA TGTGCCAGCAGTGGAAAACAGGGTTGGAGTCCTTTGGTCGGGAGTCAGCCCCAGCATTTT. It encodes CASSGKQGWSPLVGSQPQHF.

The rearrangement joins TRBV5-8 to TRBJ2-7; 8 nucleotides agree with TRBD2. CDR3 length equals 16 residues. J gave up 4 bases and V 5 bases, and 14 bases lay outside the gene matches. Per germline, CDR1 SGHTS and CDR2 YDEGEE. The DNA for the CDR3 is TGTGCCAGCAGTGAGTTAGCGGGAACGATTAATTACGAGCAGTACTTC. It is translated as CASSELAGTINYEQYF. Full variable domain (missing parts from reference TRBV5-8 and TRBJ2-7): EAGVTQSPTHLIKTRGQQATLRCSPISGHTSVYWYQQALGLGLQFLLWYDEGEERNRGNFPPRFSGRQFPNYSSELNVNALELEDSALYLCASSELAGTINYEQYFGPGTRLTVT.

This chain uses TRBV29-1 with TRBJ2-2, with TRBD2 identical over 10 bases. In germline, CDR1 is SQVTM, CDR2 ANQGSEA. The CDR3 runs to 15 residues. The V segment lost 2 bases and the J segment 3 bases; nucleotides outside the gene matches: 3. The CDR3 coding sequence is TGCAGCGTTGAATATAGCGGGAGGTACACCGGGGAGCTGTTTTTT. Translated: CSVEYSGRYTGELFF.

This rearrangement joins TRBV4-3 to TRBJ2-1, with D possibly being TRBD1 (5 bases). V lost 4 bases, J lost 7 bases, and 20 bases lay in between. This CDR3 region has 16 residues. The V gene's germline CDR1 is LGHNA and CDR2 YSLEER. CDR3 coding DNA: TGCGCCAGCAGCCCAAAGGGGTCGCCGCCTGAGAATGAGCAGTTCTTC. Translated, it gives CASSPKGSPPENEQFF.

The chain links TRBV28 to TRBJ1-5; 7 bases map to TRBD1. Unmatched junction bases numbered 8, after V lost 6 bases and J lost 6 bases. The germline V gene has CDR1 MDHEN and CDR2 SYDVKM. The CDR3 sequence is 14 residues long. Here the CDR3 reads CASSATGFFQPQHF. The CDR3 region has the DNA TGTGCCAGCAGCGCGACAGGGTTTTTTCAGCCCCAGCATTTT.

A remark on this clone: The identical CDR3 is also encoded by other nucleotide sequences in the sample. The chain carries TRBV28 and TRBJ1-1; D gene unclear. Deletions cut 1 base from V and 4 bases from J, with 10 bases between. Germline CDR1 reads MDHEN; CDR2 reads SYDVKM. CDR3 length: 14 amino acids. This chain's CDR3 is CASSLFGGITEAFF. The CDR3 DNA follows: TGTGCCAGCAGTTTATTTGGCGGCATCACTGAAGCTTTCTTT.

The chain employs TRBV7-9 and TRBJ2-5; 12 nucleotides align to TRBD2. The CDR3 loop spans 17 amino acids. V was pared by 5 bases and J by 0 bases, with 7 bases of the junction left unmatched. The V gene's germline CDR1 is SEHNR and CDR2 FQNEAQ (reference sequence). The CDR3 region is CASSNPLAGGHQETQYF. The CDR3 DNA reads TGTGCCAGCAGCAACCCACTAGCGGGAGGCCACCAAGAGACCCAGTACTTC.

The V gene is TRBV6-5, the J gene TRBJ2-7, with a tentative D call TRBD2 (6 bases). Per germline, CDR1 MNHEY and CDR2 SVGAGI. The CDR3 runs to 16 residues. Trimming pared 0 bases from V and 2 bases from J, leaving 14 bases between. The CDR3 DNA reads TGTGCCAGCAGTTACTCGTGGAGGGAATACACCTACGAGCAGTACTTC. Translated, it gives CASSYSWREYTYEQYF.

V usage is TRBV27 and J usage is TRBJ2-1; TRBD1 is a possible D gene (5 bases). Germline V gene lookup returns CDR1 MNHEY and CDR2 SMNVEV (reference sequence). Trimming left V 11 bases short and J 6 bases short, with 11 bases between. The CDR3 is 11 residues long. CDR3 DNA sequence: TGTGCCGTGTTCCAGGGCAATGAGCAGTTCTTC. Translated: CAVFQGNEQFF.

This clone appeared a single time. The chain combines TRBV27 with TRBJ2-4, with 7 bases matching TRBD1. With 6 bases clipped from V and 6 bases from J, the junction kept 5 bases outside the gene matches. Germline CDR1 and CDR2: MNHEY and SMNVEV (reference sequence). The CDR3 covers 13 residues. CDR3 residues: CASSWDRVNIQYF. Written as DNA, the CDR3 is TGTGCCAGCAGCTGGGACAGAGTAAACATTCAGTACTTC.

A single count supports this clone. The chain links TRBV29-1 to TRBJ2-1; unclear D gene. Trimming left V 0 bases short and J 0 bases short, with 12 bases between. Germline CDR1 is SQVTM and CDR2 is ANQGSEA. The length of the CDR3 is 16 residues. The CDR3 sequence is CSVEERPRSSYNEQFF. CDR3 nucleotide sequence: TGCAGCGTTGAAGAACGACCGCGGAGCTCCTACAATGAGCAGTTCTTC.

This chain links TRBV27 with TRBJ2-1; no firm D call. V shed 7 bases and J shed 2 bases, with 3 bases lying between them. This CDR3 has 11 amino acids. From germline, CDR1 is MNHEY and CDR2 SMNVEV (reference sequence). The CDR3, as DNA: TGTGCCAGCAAGGCCTACAATGAGCAGTTCTTC. Its translation: CASKAYNEQFF.

The gene calls are TRBV19 and TRBJ2-3; 7 nucleotides agree with TRBD2. The V and J ends lost 1 base and 1 base, in that order; junction bases with no gene match: 2. CDR1 and CDR2 from the germline V gene are LNHDA and SQIVND (reference sequence). This CDR3 region has 15 residues. CDR3 region: CASSIGGGGTDTQYF. CDR3 DNA sequence: TGTGCCAGTAGTATAGGGGGAGGGGGCACAGATACGCAGTATTTT. Combining the CDR3 with reference TRBV19 and TRBJ2-3 gives the whole variable domain DGGITQSPKYLFRKEGQNVTLSCEQNLNHDAMYWYRQDPGQGLRLIYYSQIVNDFQKGDIAEGYSVSREKKESFPLTVTSAQKNPTAFYLCASSIGGGGTDTQYFGPGTRLTVL.

This rearrangement joins TRBV4-2 to TRBJ2-1; 7 nucleotides agree with TRBD2. Germline trimming cut 1 base from V and 1 base from J; bases unmatched to any gene: 4. In germline, CDR1 is LGHNA, CDR2 YNFKEQ. The CDR3 consists of 16 residues. The CDR3 region is CASSQGEGGSYNEQFF. For the CDR3, the DNA is TGTGCCAGCAGCCAAGGGGAGGGAGGGTCCTACAATGAGCAGTTCTTC.

The chain carries TRBV11-2 and TRBJ2-7, with D unclear. Germline V gene lookup returns CDR1 SGHAT and CDR2 FQNNGV. V was clipped by 7 bases and J by 1 base, with 11 bases between them. The CDR3 extends over 13 amino acids. The CDR3: CASKKFGSYEQYF. The CDR3 region has the DNA TGTGCCAGCAAGAAGTTCGGATCCTACGAGCAGTACTTC.

The chain carries TRBV9 and TRBJ2-5; 7 bases are shared with TRBD1. V lost 4 bases, J lost 2 bases, and 8 bases stayed unmatched. This CDR3 has 15 residues. CDR1 and CDR2 from the germline V gene are SGDLS and YYNGEE. This chain's CDR3 is CASSPRDRLQETQYF. DNA of the CDR3: TGTGCCAGCAGCCCCAGGGACAGACTTCAAGAGACCCAGTACTTC.